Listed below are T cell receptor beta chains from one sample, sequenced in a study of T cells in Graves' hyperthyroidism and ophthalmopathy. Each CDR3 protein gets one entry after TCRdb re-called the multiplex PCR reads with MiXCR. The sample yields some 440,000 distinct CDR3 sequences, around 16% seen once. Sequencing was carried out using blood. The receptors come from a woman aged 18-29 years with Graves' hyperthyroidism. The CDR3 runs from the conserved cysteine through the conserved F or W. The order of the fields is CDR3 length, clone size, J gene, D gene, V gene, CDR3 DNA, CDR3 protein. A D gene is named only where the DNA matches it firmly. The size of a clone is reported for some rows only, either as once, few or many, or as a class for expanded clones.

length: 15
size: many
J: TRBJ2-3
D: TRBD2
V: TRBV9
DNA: TGTGCCAGCACAACAAGCGGGAGAGTATTCGATACGCAGTATTTT
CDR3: CASTTSGRVFDTQYF

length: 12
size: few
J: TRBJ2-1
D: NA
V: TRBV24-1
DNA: TGTGCCACAGGTCACGCTAAAAATGAGCAGTTCTTC
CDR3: CATGHAKNEQFF

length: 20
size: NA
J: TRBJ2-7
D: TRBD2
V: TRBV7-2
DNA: TGTGCCAGCAGCTTAAGCGTTGGGGGGACTAGCGGGAGGAGCTCCTACGAGCAGTACTTC
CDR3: CASSLSVGGTSGRSSYEQYF

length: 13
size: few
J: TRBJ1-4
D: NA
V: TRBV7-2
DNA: TGTGCCAGCAGCTTCGACAGTAATGAAAAACTGTTTTTT
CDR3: CASSFDSNEKLFF

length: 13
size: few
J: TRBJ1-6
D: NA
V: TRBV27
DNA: TGTGCCAGCAGTTTAAACCCCTATGGACCCCTCCACTTT
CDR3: CASSLNPYGPLHF

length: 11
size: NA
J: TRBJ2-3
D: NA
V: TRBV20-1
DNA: TGCAGTGCTATCGCCTCAGATACGCAGTATTTT
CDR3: CSAIASDTQYF

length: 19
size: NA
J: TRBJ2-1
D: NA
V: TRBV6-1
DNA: TGTGCCAGCAGTGAATTGGGGCTTCGAGCCAGGAGCTCCTACAATGAGCAGTTCTTC
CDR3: CASSELGLRARSSYNEQFF

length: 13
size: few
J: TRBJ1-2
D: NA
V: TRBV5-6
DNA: TGTGCCAGCAGCTTGAAGGGACCGGCAAGCTACACCTTC
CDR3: CASSLKGPASYTF

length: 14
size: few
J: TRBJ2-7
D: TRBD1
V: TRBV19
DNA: TGTGCCAGTAGTGCCTGGGACAGGACCTACGAGCAGTACTTC
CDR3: CASSAWDRTYEQYF

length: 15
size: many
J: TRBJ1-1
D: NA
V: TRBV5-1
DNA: TGCGCCAGCAGCGGCGAATCGACAGGGAACACTGAAGCTTTCTTT
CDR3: CASSGESTGNTEAFF

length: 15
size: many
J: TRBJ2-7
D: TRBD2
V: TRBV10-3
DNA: TGTGCCATCAGTGCGGGCGGGAGGGCCCTCAACGAGCAGTACTTC
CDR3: CAISAGGRALNEQYF

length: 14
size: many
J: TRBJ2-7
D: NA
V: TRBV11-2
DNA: TGTGCCAGCAGCTTGATGGGCGTTCAATACGAGCAGTACTTC
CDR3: CASSLMGVQYEQYF

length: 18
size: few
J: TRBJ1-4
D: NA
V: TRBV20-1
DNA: TGCAGTGCTAGAGATTTTGGTAAACCGGAAGGTGTGGGGGAAAAACTGTTTTTT
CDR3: CSARDFGKPEGVGEKLFF

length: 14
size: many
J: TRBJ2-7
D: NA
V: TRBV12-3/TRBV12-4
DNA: TGTGCCAGCAGCCTGACAGTGCCTTCCTACGAGCAGTACTTC
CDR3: CASSLTVPSYEQYF

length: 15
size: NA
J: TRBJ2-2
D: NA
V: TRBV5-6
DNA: TGTACCAGCAGCTTGGGGAAGGGTTTGACCGGGGAGCTGTTTTTT
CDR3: CTSSLGKGLTGELFF

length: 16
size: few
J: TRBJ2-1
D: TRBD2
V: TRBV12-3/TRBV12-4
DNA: TGTGCCAGCAGTTTAGCCGGGAGGGCCATCAGAAATGAGCAGTTCTTC
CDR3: CASSLAGRAIRNEQFF

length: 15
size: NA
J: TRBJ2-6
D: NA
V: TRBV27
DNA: TGTGCCAGCAGTTTCGGTGGGTCCGGGGCCAACGTCCTGACTTTC
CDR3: CASSFGGSGANVLTF

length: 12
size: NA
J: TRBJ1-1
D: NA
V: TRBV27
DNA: TGTGCCAGCAGTTTAAGTGGCCGTGAAGCTTTCTTT
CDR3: CASSLSGREAFF

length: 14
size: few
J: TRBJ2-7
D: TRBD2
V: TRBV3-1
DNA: TGTGCCAGCAGCCGGGAGGGGAATCCCTACGAGCAGTACTTC
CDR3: CASSREGNPYEQYF

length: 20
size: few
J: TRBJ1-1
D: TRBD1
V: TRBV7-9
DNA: TGTGCCAGCAGCTTAGCGGGGACAGGGGCCATCAAATACCAGAACACTGAAGCTTTCTTT
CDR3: CASSLAGTGAIKYQNTEAFF

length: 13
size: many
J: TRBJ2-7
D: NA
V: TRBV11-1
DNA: TGTGCCAGCAGCCTTGGACGGATCTACGAGCAGTACTTC
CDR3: CASSLGRIYEQYF

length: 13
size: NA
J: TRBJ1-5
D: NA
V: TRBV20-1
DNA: TGCAGTGCTAGCCCAGATAGCAATCAGCCCCCGCATTTT
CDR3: CSASPDSNQPPHF

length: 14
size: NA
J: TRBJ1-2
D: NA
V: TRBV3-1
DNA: TGTGCCAGCAGCCATGGTACCGGACGGGTGGGCTACACCTTC
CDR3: CASSHGTGRVGYTF

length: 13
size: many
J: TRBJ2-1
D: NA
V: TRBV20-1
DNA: TGCAGTGCTAGTTGGGAGACTTACAATGAGCAGTTCTTC
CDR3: CSASWETYNEQFF

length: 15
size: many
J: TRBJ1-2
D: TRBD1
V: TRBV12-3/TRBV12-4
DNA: TGTGCCAGCAGCCTCGGACAGGGGGTTGATCGTGGCTACACCTTC
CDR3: CASSLGQGVDRGYTF

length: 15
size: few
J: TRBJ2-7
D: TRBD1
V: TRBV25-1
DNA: TGTGCCAGCAGTGTATCGGGACAGGGCTCGTGGGAGCAGTACTTC
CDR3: CASSVSGQGSWEQYF

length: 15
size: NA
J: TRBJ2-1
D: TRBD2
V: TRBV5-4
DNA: TGTGCCAGCTCGTACCTAGCGGGGGGTGGCAATGAGCAGTTCTTC
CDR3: CASSYLAGGGNEQFF

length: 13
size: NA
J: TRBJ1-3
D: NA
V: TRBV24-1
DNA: TGTGCCACCGGAGAAGGGAGTGAAAACACCATATATTTT
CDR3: CATGEGSENTIYF

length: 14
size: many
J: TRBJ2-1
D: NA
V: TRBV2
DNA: TGTGCCAGCAGGAGTAGCGGAAGCTACAATGAGCAGTTCTTC
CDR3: CASRSSGSYNEQFF